This entry features one T cell receptor beta chain sequence. Its antigen remains unknown. These data belong to a study of radiotherapy plus CTLA-4 blockade in lung cancer. On the study more broadly: Objective response rate was about 19%; disease control rate, approximately 33%.

Libraries were prepared by immunoSEQ multiplex PCR; TCRdb keeps only in-frame clonotypes and omits some of them. Among 130,000 or so clones listed, 70% to 90% were seen once. CTLA-4 blockade with ipilimumab, together with focal radiation, was given to patients with chemo-refractory metastatic non-small-cell lung cancer. The CDR3 length is 14 residues. The germline V and J ends were trimmed by 2 bases and 7 bases, with 12 bases remaining between them. Germline CDR1 reads MNHNY; CDR2 reads SVGAGI (reference sequence). Study outcomes and limitations: Response was reportedly best predicted by early blood T cell clone dynamics, with interferon-beta. Some TCR clones had been derived from tumors. These clones expanded in peripheral blood after radiotherapy plus ipilimumab.

The TCR comes from a human donor with non-small cell lung cancer that progressed on radiotherapy plus ipilimumab. Sequencing used peripheral blood, obtained from a patient treated with radiotherapy plus ipilimumab. J is TRBJ1-5 and V is TRBV6-6; D gene uncertain. Here the CDR3 reads CASSYPKNVQPQHF. CDR3 bases: TGTGCCAGCAGTTACCCTAAAAACGTGCAGCCCCAGCATTTT.